These 10 T cell receptor beta chains were all obtained from the same sample, sequenced in a study of cytomegalovirus exposure and HLA in healthy donors. This PCR relied on a set of 60 Vbeta primers and 13 Jbeta primers. Some clones are missing from TCRdb's copy, which holds only in-frame ones; the method was immunoSEQ multiplex PCR. This table lists roughly 62,000 clones. Sequenced input: PBMCs. The origin of the receptors is a male donor in good health and CMV-seronegative.

The chain couples TRBV5-1 to TRBJ1-1; the D is unclear. With 0 bases removed from V and 1 base from J, the gap between germline ends came to 10 bases. The CDR3 is 15 amino acids. Germline-derived CDR1 and CDR2 are SGHRS and YFSETQ. This CDR3 reads CASSLGAFGNTEAFF. In DNA form, the CDR3 reads TGCGCCAGCAGCTTGGGGGCTTTTGGGAACACTGAAGCTTTCTTT.

The chain uses TRBV27 and TRBJ2-7; 10 bases align to TRBD1. This CDR3 is 14 amino acids long. Germline values: CDR1 MNHEY, CDR2 SMNVEV (reference sequence). V dropped 5 bases and J dropped 7; count of bases not matched to a gene: 8. The DNA for the CDR3 is TGTGCCAGCAGTCTTCGACAGGGGGCGGGGGAGCAGTACTTC. It yields the protein CASSLRQGAGEQYF.

The chain recombines TRBV5-1 with TRBJ1-3; D gene unclear. V dropped 0 bases and J dropped 2 bases, with 6 bases sitting between them. Germline V lookup: CDR1 SGHRS, CDR2 YFSETQ. The CDR3 is 14 residues long. CDR3 loop: CASSLGGPGNTIYF. CDR3 sequence (DNA): TGCGCCAGCAGCTTGGGAGGGCCTGGAAACACCATATATTTT.

A remark on this clone: Relative to the germline gene, one junction end is altered; a read error may explain this. This chain uses TRBV9 with TRBJ1-1, with unresolved D. CDR1 is SGDLS and CDR2 is YYNGEE in the germline V gene. The CDR3 runs 14 residues. CDR3 sequence: CASSVSGLKTEAFF. CDR3 DNA: TGTGCCAGCAGCGTAAGTGGGCTGAAGACTGAAGCTTTCTTT. The variable domain in full, completed from reference TRBV9 and TRBJ1-1, reads DSGVTQTPKHLITATGQRVTLRCSPRSGDLSVYWYQQSLDQGLQFLIQYYNGEERAKGNILERFSAQQFPDLHSELNLSSLELGDSALYFCASSVSGLKTEAFFGQGTRLTVV.

As for this clone: The junction departs from the called germline gene at one end, perhaps through a read error. The gene calls are TRBV7-7 and TRBJ2-2; D is undetermined. The CDR3 extends over 15 amino acids. In germline, CDR1 is SSHAT, CDR2 FNYEAQ (reference sequence). The CDR3 bases are TGTGCTAGCAGCTTCTCACGAGATCGGGCCGGGGAGCTGTTTTTT. Translating it yields CASSFSRDRAGELFF.

Comments on this clone: Other DNA sequences in the sample encode the same CDR3. This rearrangement joins TRBV28 to TRBJ2-3; TRBD1 might be the D (6 bases). Looked up from germline, CDR1 is MDHEN and CDR2 is SYDVKM. V gave up 6 bases and J gave up 4 bases, with 17 bases separating them. The length of the CDR3 is 15 residues. CDR3: CASSMGAQGPDTQYF. CDR3 bases: TGTGCCAGCAGCATGGGGGCACAGGGCCCAGATACGCAGTATTTT.

The rearrangement joins TRBV27 to TRBJ2-5; 9 positions match TRBD1. Trimming removed 6 bases from V and 5 bases from J; junction bases left unmatched: 10. The germline gives CDR1 MNHEY, CDR2 SMNVEV (reference sequence). The CDR3 has 15 amino acids. CDR3 protein: CASSPQGAAGETQYF. For the CDR3, the DNA is TGTGCCAGCAGCCCACAGGGGGCCGCGGGGGAGACCCAGTACTTC.

The chain couples TRBV11-3 to TRBJ2-2; D unclear. Trimming shortened V by 4 bases and J by 3 bases, and 3 bases separated the two germline ends. This CDR3 spans 12 amino acids. Germline CDR1 SGHNT, CDR2 YENEEA. CDR3 residues: CASSSYTGELFF. CDR3 in DNA: TGTGCCAGCAGCTCCTACACCGGGGAGCTGTTTTTT.

The chain uses TRBV7-6 and TRBJ2-2, with 10 bases matching TRBD1. V lost 5 bases and J lost 15; bases outside the gene matches: 6. Germline V gives CDR1 SGHVS, CDR2 FNYEAQ. The CDR3 extends over 12 amino acids. CDR3 bases: TGTGCCAGCAGCCTCGACAGGGGGCGGGTGTTTTTT. Translating gives CASSLDRGRVFF.

The CDR3 spells CASRPPNNEQFF. CDR3 sequence (DNA): TGTGCCAGCCGTCCTCCTAACAATGAGCAGTTCTTC. The rearrangement links TRBV28 to TRBJ2-1; D is unclear. CDR1 MDHEN and CDR2 SYDVKM come from the germline V gene. V gave up 8 bases and J gave up 5 bases, with 10 bases separating them. CDR3 size: 12 residues.